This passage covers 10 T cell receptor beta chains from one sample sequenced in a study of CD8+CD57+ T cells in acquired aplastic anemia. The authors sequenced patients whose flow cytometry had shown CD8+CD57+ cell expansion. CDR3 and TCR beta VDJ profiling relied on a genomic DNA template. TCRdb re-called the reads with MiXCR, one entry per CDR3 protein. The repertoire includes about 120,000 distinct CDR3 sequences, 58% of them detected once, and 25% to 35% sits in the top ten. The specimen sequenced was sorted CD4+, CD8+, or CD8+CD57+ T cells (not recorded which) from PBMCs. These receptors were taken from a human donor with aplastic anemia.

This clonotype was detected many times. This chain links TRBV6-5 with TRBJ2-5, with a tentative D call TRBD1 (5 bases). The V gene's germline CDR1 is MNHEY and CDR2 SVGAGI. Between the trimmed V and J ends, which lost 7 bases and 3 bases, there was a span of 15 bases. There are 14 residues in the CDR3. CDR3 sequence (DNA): TGTGCCAGCACCCCCCTCCTAGGGGAAGAGACCCAGTACTTC. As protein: CASTPLLGEETQYF.

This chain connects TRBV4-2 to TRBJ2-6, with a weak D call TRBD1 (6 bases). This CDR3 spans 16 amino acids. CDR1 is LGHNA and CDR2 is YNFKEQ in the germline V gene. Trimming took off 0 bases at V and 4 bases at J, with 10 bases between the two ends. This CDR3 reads CASSQERGTGANVLTF. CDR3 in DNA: TGTGCCAGCAGCCAAGAGAGGGGGACCGGGGCCAACGTCCTGACTTTC.

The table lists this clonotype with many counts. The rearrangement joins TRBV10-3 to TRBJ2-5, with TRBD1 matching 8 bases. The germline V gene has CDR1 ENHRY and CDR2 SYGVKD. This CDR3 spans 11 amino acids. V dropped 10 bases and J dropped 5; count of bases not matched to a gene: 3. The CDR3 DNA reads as TGTGCCACAGGGGGCCGGGAGACCCAGTACTTC. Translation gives CATGGRETQYF.

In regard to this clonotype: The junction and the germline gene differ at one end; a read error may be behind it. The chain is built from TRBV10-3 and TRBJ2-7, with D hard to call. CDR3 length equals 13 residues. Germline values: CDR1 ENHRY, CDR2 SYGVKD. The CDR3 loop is CAISESGPLEQHF. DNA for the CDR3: TGTGCCATCAGTGAATCAGGACCTCTCGAGCAGCACTTC.

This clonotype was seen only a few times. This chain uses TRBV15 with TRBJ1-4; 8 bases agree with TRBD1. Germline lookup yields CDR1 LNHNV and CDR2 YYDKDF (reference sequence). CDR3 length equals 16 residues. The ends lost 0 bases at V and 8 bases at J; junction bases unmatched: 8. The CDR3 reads CATSRDGQGGYEKLFF. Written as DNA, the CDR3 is TGTGCCACCAGCAGAGATGGACAGGGTGGGTACGAAAAACTGTTTTTT.

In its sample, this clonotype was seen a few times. This CDR3 reads CASSYGQAVGYGYTF. As DNA, the CDR3 is TGTGCCAGCAGCTACGGGCAGGCGGTCGGCTATGGCTACACCTTC. The genes are TRBV7-9 and TRBJ1-2; D gene unclear. Per germline, CDR1 SEHNR and CDR2 FQNEAQ (reference sequence). The CDR3 length is 15 residues. The V end lost 4 bases, the J end lost 4 bases, and 16 bases lay between the germline ends.

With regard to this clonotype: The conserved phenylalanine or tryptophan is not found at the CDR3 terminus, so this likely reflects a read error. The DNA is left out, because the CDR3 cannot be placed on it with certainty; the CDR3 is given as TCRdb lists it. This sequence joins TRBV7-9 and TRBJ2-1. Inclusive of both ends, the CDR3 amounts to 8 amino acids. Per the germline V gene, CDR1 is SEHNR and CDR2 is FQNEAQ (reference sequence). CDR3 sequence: CASSQAMT.

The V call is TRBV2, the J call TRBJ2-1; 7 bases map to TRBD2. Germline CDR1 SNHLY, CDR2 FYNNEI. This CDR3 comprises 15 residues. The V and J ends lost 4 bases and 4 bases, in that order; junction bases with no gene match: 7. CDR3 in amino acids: CASSGGSSSYNEQFF. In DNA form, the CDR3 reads TGTGCCAGCAGTGGCGGGAGTAGTAGTTACAATGAGCAGTTCTTC.

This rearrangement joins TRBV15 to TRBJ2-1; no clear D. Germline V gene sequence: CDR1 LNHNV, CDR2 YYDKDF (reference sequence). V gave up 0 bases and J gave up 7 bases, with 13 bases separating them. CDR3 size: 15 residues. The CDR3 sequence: CATSRERQASNEQFF. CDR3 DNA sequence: TGTGCCACCAGCAGAGAGCGTCAAGCCTCTAATGAGCAGTTCTTC.

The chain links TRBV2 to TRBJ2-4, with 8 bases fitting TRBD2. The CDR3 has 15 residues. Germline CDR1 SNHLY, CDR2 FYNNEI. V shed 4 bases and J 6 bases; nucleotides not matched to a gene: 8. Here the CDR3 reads CASSALRGVGNIQYF. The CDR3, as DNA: TGTGCCAGCAGTGCCCTGCGGGGGGTCGGAAACATTCAGTACTTC.